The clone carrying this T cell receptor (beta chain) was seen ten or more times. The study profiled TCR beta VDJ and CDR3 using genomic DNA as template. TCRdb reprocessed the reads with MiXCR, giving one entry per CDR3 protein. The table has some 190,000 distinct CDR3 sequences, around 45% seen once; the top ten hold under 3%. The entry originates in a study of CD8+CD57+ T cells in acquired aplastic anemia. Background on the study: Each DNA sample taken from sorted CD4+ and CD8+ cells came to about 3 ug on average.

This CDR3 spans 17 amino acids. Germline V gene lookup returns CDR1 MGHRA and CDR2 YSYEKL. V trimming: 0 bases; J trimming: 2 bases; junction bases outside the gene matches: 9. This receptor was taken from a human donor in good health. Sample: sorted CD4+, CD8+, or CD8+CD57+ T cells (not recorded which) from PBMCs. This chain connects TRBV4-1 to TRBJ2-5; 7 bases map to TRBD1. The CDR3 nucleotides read TGCGCCAGCAGCCAAGATCCGGGACAGAGTAAACAAGAGACCCAGTACTTC. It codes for CASSQDPGQSKQETQYF.